These 24 T cell receptor beta chains were sequenced from one sample in a study of PD-L1 blockade in urothelial cancer. Sample time point: peripheral blood 6 weeks after treatment start. Assay used: immunoSEQ multiplex PCR; TCRdb lists only in-frame clones, some missing. This sample has approximately 36,000 clones; 84% occur once, and the top ten carry 8% to 11%. The specimen was PBMCs, collected around atezolizumab (anti-PD-L1) treatment. These receptors were obtained from a man aged 35 to 55 with urothelial cancer.

The chain combines TRBV6-1 with TRBJ2-3; D ambiguous. The CDR3 runs 12 residues. The germline V and J ends were trimmed by 5 bases and 4 bases, with 7 bases remaining between them. Germline CDR1 and CDR2: MNHNS and SASEGT. The CDR3 loop is CASSLAADTQYF. CDR3 nucleotides: TGTGCCAGCAGTTTGGCGGCAGATACGCAGTATTTT.

This rearrangement joins TRBV19 to TRBJ1-5; unclear D gene. The CDR3 is 14 residues long. V gave up 3 bases and J gave up 4 bases, with 10 bases separating them. Germline V lookup: CDR1 LNHDA, CDR2 SQIVND (reference sequence). DNA of the CDR3: TGTGCCAGTAGTATTTCGAGAAATAATCAGCCCCAGCATTTT. Its translation: CASSISRNNQPQHF.

The chain uses TRBV4-1 and TRBJ2-3, with D unresolved. CDR1 is MGHRA and CDR2 is YSYEKL in the germline V gene. Deletions cut 6 bases from V and 3 bases from J, with 13 bases between. CDR3 size: 14 residues. The CDR3 DNA reads as TGCGCCAGCAGTGGCGAGCGCGAGACAGATACGCAGTATTTT. It encodes CASSGERETDTQYF.

This chain links TRBV9 with TRBJ2-5, with TRBD1 matching over 7 bases. The V gene end was trimmed by 4 bases and the J gene end by 3 bases; junction bases not matched to a gene: 3. Per the germline V gene, CDR1 is SGDLS and CDR2 is YYNGEE. The CDR3 extends over 13 amino acids. CDR3: CASSLGTEETQYF. As DNA, the CDR3 is TGTGCCAGCAGCCTAGGGACAGAAGAGACCCAGTACTTC.

The gene calls are TRBV7-2 and TRBJ2-1; 8 bases align to TRBD2. The length of the CDR3 is 15 residues. After removal of 5 bases from V and 7 bases from J, the junction contained 10 bases not matched to a gene. The V gene's germline CDR1 is SGHTA and CDR2 FQGNSA. The CDR3 nucleotides are TGTGCCAGCAGCCTTAGCGGGATCATCCCGAATGAGCAGTTCTTC. It yields the protein CASSLSGIIPNEQFF. Based on the CDR3 plus reference TRBV7-2 and TRBJ2-1, the full variable domain is GAGVSQSPSNKVTEKGKDVELRCDPISGHTALYWYRQSLGQGLEFLIYFQGNSAPDKSGLPSDRFSAERTGGSVSTLTIQRTQQEDSAVYLCASSLSGIIPNEQFFGPGTRLTVL.

J is TRBJ2-7 and V is TRBV4-2, with 11 bases identical to TRBD2. V was clipped by 4 bases and J by 2 bases; unmatched bases: 13. In germline, CDR1 is LGHNA, CDR2 YNFKEQ. This CDR3 contains 18 residues. This chain's CDR3 is CASSRNHAGLAGTYEQYF. In DNA, the CDR3 is TGTGCCAGCAGCCGAAATCACGCCGGACTAGCGGGTACCTACGAGCAGTACTTC.

The chain is built from TRBV6-1 and TRBJ2-7; 7 bases match TRBD2. Germline V CDR1 and CDR2: MNHNS, SASEGT. The V segment lost 8 bases and the J segment 4 bases; nucleotides outside the gene matches: 11. CDR3 length: 14 residues. The chain's CDR3 is CASVPSGKSYEQYF. CDR3 bases: TGTGCCAGCGTTCCGAGCGGGAAGTCGTACGAGCAGTACTTC.

The chain has TRBV5-1 and TRBJ2-5; a possible D gene is TRBD2 (8 bases). This CDR3 is built from 17 residues. Germline CDR1 and CDR2: SGHRS and YFSETQ. V lost 0 bases and J 7 bases, leaving 22 bases between the germline ends. CDR3 in amino acids: CASSLEGTRGPGGTQYF. Written as DNA, the CDR3 is TGCGCCAGCAGCTTGGAAGGGACTAGGGGGCCGGGGGGGACCCAGTACTTC.

The V call is TRBV10-3, the J call TRBJ2-7; no clear D. The V end lost 8 bases, the J end lost 2 bases, and 10 bases lay between the germline ends. Germline CDR1 reads ENHRY; CDR2 reads SYGVKD. The CDR3 loop spans 12 amino acids. As DNA, the CDR3 is TGTGCCATCGGCAACGGAGCCTACGAGCAGTACTTC. As protein: CAIGNGAYEQYF.

This sequence joins TRBV10-2 and TRBJ1-5, with D unclear. Germline V CDR1 and CDR2: WSHSY, SAAADI. V was shortened by 5 bases and J by 0 bases, with 5 bases between the two germline ends. The CDR3 sequence is 13 residues long. The CDR3 DNA sequence: TGCGCCAGCAGTTTGAGTAGCAATCAGCCCCAGCATTTT. This encodes CASSLSSNQPQHF.

This rearrangement joins TRBV18 to TRBJ1-2; D ambiguous. The CDR3 extends over 11 amino acids. Trimming removed 6 bases at V and 8 bases at J, with 10 bases between. The germline V gene has CDR1 KGHSH and CDR2 LQKENI. The CDR3 is CASSEGGGYTF. For the CDR3, the DNA is TGTGCCAGCTCTGAGGGCGGCGGCTACACCTTC.

This chain uses TRBV19 with TRBJ1-2, with D possibly matching TRBD1 (5 bases). Trimming left V 7 bases short and J 7 bases short, with 19 bases between. Germline loops: CDR1 LNHDA, CDR2 SQIVND (reference sequence). The CDR3 totals 14 residues. Here the CDR3 DNA reads TGTGCCAGTACCCCGACAGTCCTACTTTCTGGCTACACCTTC. It is translated as CASTPTVLLSGYTF.

V gene TRBV15 combines with J gene TRBJ2-1, with D perhaps TRBD2 (6 bases). V lost 5 bases, J lost 10 bases, and 21 bases lay in between. The germline CDR1 and CDR2 sequences are LNHNV and YYDKDF (reference sequence). The CDR3 has 15 residues. The DNA for the CDR3 is TGTGCCACCAGCGGAAGTGCAGGTGGGGCGGGGGAGCAGTTCTTC. Translating gives CATSGSAGGAGEQFF.

This rearrangement joins TRBV25-1 to TRBJ2-1; no clear D. CDR1 is MGHDK, CDR2 SYGVNS, per germline. The CDR3 covers 12 residues. V was trimmed by 4 bases and J by 5 bases, leaving 6 bases between them. Here the CDR3 DNA reads TGTGCCAGCAGTGCCAGGAACAATGAGCAGTTCTTC. Translating gives CASSARNNEQFF. Full variable domain (missing parts from reference TRBV25-1 and TRBJ2-1): EADIYQTPRYLVIGTGKKITLECSQTMGHDKMYWYQQDPGMELHLIHYSYGVNSTEKGDLSSESTVSRIRTEHFPLTLESARPSHTSQYLCASSARNNEQFFGPGTRLTVL.

There are a few counts of this clone. The rearrangement uses TRBV6-1 and TRBJ2-3, with 11 nucleotides matching TRBD1. V dropped 0 bases and J dropped 6; count of bases not matched to a gene: 8. The CDR3 runs to 17 residues. Per the germline V gene, CDR1 is MNHNS and CDR2 is SASEGT. The chain's CDR3 is CASSEAPGQGARDTQYF. CDR3 coding DNA: TGTGCCAGCAGTGAAGCTCCCGGACAGGGGGCGCGTGATACGCAGTATTTT.

V gene TRBV11-2 combines with J gene TRBJ1-2, with unresolved D. The germline V and J ends were trimmed by 5 bases and 4 bases, with 14 bases remaining between them. Germline assignment: CDR1 SGHAT and CDR2 FQNNGV. CDR3 size: 14 residues. The CDR3 coding sequence is TGTGCCAGCAGCCCTTCCTCGGAGGGCTATGGCTACACCTTC. Its protein is CASSPSSEGYGYTF. Using reference TRBV11-2 and TRBJ1-2 for the parts outside the CDR3, the full variable domain is EAGVAQSPRYKIIEKRQSVAFWCNPISGHATLYWYQQILGQGPKLLIQFQNNGVVDDSQLPKDRFSAERLKGVDSTLKIQPAKLEDSAVYLCASSPSSEGYGYTFGSGTRLTVV.

This clone came up a few times. J is TRBJ1-3 and V is TRBV9, with D unresolved. Trimming took 4 bases from V and 2 from J, leaving 16 bases between them. Germline V lookup: CDR1 SGDLS, CDR2 YYNGEE. The CDR3 contains 16 residues. The DNA for the CDR3 is TGTGCCAGCAGCCCGGATCCGCGCGGTGCTGGAAACACCATATATTTT. Amino acids: CASSPDPRGAGNTIYF. Full variable domain (remainder filled in from reference TRBV9 and TRBJ1-3): DSGVTQTPKHLITATGQRVTLRCSPRSGDLSVYWYQQSLDQGLQFLIQYYNGEERAKGNILERFSAQQFPDLHSELNLSSLELGDSALYFCASSPDPRGAGNTIYFGEGSWLTVV.

The chain combines TRBV5-5 with TRBJ2-2; 8 bases fit TRBD1. This CDR3 has 15 amino acids. The germline gives CDR1 SGHKS, CDR2 YYEKEE (reference sequence). Trimming at V came to 4 bases and at J to 4 bases, leaving 6 bases not matched to a gene. The CDR3 bases are TGTGCCAGCAGCCCTAGGACAGGGATCACCGGGGAGCTGTTTTTT. Its protein product is CASSPRTGITGELFF.

The CDR3 is CASRRGLAGGEDEQYF. CDR3 DNA: TGTGCCAGCAGACGGGGGCTAGCGGGAGGCGAGGACGAGCAGTACTTC. The V call is TRBV5-4, the J call TRBJ2-7, with 11 bases identical to TRBD2. V shed 5 bases and J 5 bases; nucleotides not matched to a gene: 12. From germline, CDR1 is SGHNT and CDR2 YYREEE (reference sequence). The CDR3 covers 16 residues.

The rearrangement uses TRBV4-3 and TRBJ2-1; 10 positions match TRBD2. Germline lookup yields CDR1 LGHNA and CDR2 YSLEER. There are 16 residues in the CDR3. Trimming removed 1 base from V and 9 bases from J; junction bases left unmatched: 9. The CDR3 is CASSQGGLAGDVEQFF. CDR3 sequence (DNA): TGCGCCAGCAGCCAAGGGGGGCTAGCGGGAGATGTTGAGCAGTTCTTC.

This clone was counted a few times. This chain links TRBV27 with TRBJ2-1; 8 nucleotides match TRBD2. From germline, CDR1 is MNHEY and CDR2 SMNVEV (reference sequence). The CDR3 length is 15 residues. V dropped 6 bases and J dropped 4; count of bases not matched to a gene: 8. As DNA, the CDR3 is TGTGCCAGCAGGGAGGGAGCGGGAGCTTACAATGAGCAGTTCTTC. Translation: CASREGAGAYNEQFF.

The chain uses TRBV6-5 and TRBJ2-7; 8 bases are shared with TRBD2. This CDR3 is built from 16 residues. Per germline, CDR1 MNHEY and CDR2 SVGAGI. The ends lost 6 bases at V and 6 bases at J; junction bases unmatched: 16. For the CDR3, the DNA is TGTGCCAGCAGCTACACTAGCGGCCCCAGGGGAGGCGAGCAGTACTTC. Amino acids: CASSYTSGPRGGEQYF.

V gene TRBV7-9 combines with J gene TRBJ1-4; TRBD1 might be the D (6 bases). This CDR3 spans 16 amino acids. CDR1 is SEHNR, CDR2 FQNEAQ, per germline (reference sequence). Trimming took off 4 bases at V and 3 bases at J, with 15 bases between the two ends. The CDR3 loop reads CASSSWQGGANEKLFF. The CDR3 DNA sequence: TGTGCCAGCAGCTCCTGGCAAGGGGGGGCTAATGAAAAACTGTTTTTT.

In its sample, this clone was seen a few times. This chain joins TRBV9 and TRBJ2-2; TRBD2 agrees at 8 bases. V was clipped by 3 bases and J by 7 bases; unmatched bases: 2. Germline V gene data show CDR1 as SGDLS and CDR2 as YYNGEE. The CDR3 has 13 amino acids. This CDR3 reads CASSEREFGELFF. For the CDR3, the DNA is TGTGCCAGCAGCGAGCGGGAGTTCGGGGAGCTGTTTTTT.